The clone carrying this TCR beta chain has a handful of counts. Antigen: not known. Unmatched junction bases numbered 7, after V lost 2 bases and J lost 4 bases. The CDR3 is made up of 14 amino acids. Germline V gives CDR1 SQVTM, CDR2 ANQGSEA. The sample originates from a study of T-cell memory formation after mild COVID-19. The wider study: Clusters were largely donor specific. Notes on the study in general: CD4/CD8 balance held among clones contracting day 15 to 85, and later expanders leaned CD4+.

Sample barcodes and UMIs were carried by the TCR alpha and TCR beta cDNA libraries that 5'RACE generated with constant-segment primers. TCRdb analysed the 5' RACE reads with MiXCR anew, one entry per CDR3 protein. The table shows some 130,000 distinct CDR3 sequences, with about 15% occurring only once. This clonotype was obtained from an adult woman who had mild COVID-19 (a few samples of this study predate the infection). Cell type and time point are not known. Sequencing was done on a sample of PBMCs or a T cell subset sorted from them (not recorded which). V and J are TRBV29-1 and TRBJ2-5; 7 nucleotides line up with TRBD1. The CDR3 DNA reads TGCAGCGTTGAAACCGACAGGGTTGGAGAGACCCAGTACTTC. Translation: CSVETDRVGETQYF.